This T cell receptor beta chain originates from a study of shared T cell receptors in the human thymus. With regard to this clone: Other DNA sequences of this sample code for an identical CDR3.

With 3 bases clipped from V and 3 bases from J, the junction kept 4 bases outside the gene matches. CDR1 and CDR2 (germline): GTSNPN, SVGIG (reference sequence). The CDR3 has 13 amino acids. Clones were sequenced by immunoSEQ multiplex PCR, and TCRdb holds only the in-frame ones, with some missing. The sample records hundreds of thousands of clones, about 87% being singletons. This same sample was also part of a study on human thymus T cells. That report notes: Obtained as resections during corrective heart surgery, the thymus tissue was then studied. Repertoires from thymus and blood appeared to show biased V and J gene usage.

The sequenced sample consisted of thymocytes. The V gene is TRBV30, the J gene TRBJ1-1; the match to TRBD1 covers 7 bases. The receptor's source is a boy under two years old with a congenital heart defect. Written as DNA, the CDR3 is TGTGCCTGGAGACAGGGGAGAGACACTGAAGCTTTCTTT. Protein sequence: CAWRQGRDTEAFF.